Below, 7 T cell receptor beta chains from the same sample are listed, as sequenced in a study of graft-versus-host responses after intestinal transplantation. This table comes from immunoSEQ multiplex PCR, and its TCRdb copy is limited to in-frame clones, with some not included. The sample holds about 85,000 clones, roughly 90% seen once. Antigen specificity for these receptors is unknown. Source: unstimulated CD8+ T cells sorted from spleen or lymph node cells, taken before transplant. All receptors come from a human donor who was the organ donor for an intestinal transplant.

The chain has TRBV7-9 and TRBJ2-3; unclear D gene. The CDR3 is made up of 13 amino acids. The ends were cut back, 5 bases at V and 3 bases at J, with 9 bases in the middle. The V gene's germline CDR1 is SEHNR and CDR2 FQNEAQ (reference sequence). DNA for the CDR3: TGTGCCAGCAGCCCGATACGTACAGATACGCAGTATTTT. This gives the protein CASSPIRTDTQYF.

The genes are TRBV9 and TRBJ1-2; 7 bases fit TRBD1. J lost 5 bases, V lost 0 bases, and 10 bases had no gene match. The CDR3 spans 16 residues. CDR1 and CDR2 (germline): SGDLS, YYNGEE. The CDR3 bases are TGTGCCAGCAGCGTAGGATTGGAGAGGGGGCGTTATGGCTACACCTTC. It yields the protein CASSVGLERGRYGYTF.

The chain joins TRBV5-1 to TRBJ1-2; 9 bases are shared with TRBD1. The V gene's germline CDR1 is SGHRS and CDR2 YFSETQ. J gave up 4 bases and V 0 bases, and 7 bases lay outside the gene matches. The CDR3 consists of 16 residues. Here the CDR3 reads CASSLDGTGFVYGYTF. The CDR3 DNA follows: TGCGCCAGCAGCTTGGACGGGACAGGGTTCGTCTATGGCTACACCTTC.

Only one count was recorded for this clone. The chain employs TRBV5-1 and TRBJ2-3, with TRBD2 identical over 11 bases. The germline CDR1 and CDR2 sequences are SGHRS and YFSETQ. The CDR3 spans 16 residues. After removal of 2 bases from V and 0 bases from J, the junction contained 2 bases not matched to a gene. CDR3 sequence: CASSLLAGASTDTQYF. In nucleotides, the CDR3 is TGCGCCAGCAGCTTACTAGCGGGGGCGAGCACAGATACGCAGTATTTT.

The chain joins TRBV2 to TRBJ1-2, with D perhaps matching TRBD1 (6 bases). CDR3 length equals 11 residues. The germline gives CDR1 SNHLY, CDR2 FYNNEI. V lost 8 bases and J lost 7, with 11 bases in between. The CDR3 is CASDRGSGYTF. CDR3 DNA: TGTGCCAGCGATAGGGGGTCTGGCTACACCTTC.

The V gene is TRBV6-1, the J gene TRBJ2-7; 16 nucleotides align to TRBD2. The CDR3 covers 20 residues. The germline V gene has CDR1 MNHNS and CDR2 SASEGT. The ends lost 3 bases at V and 4 bases at J; junction bases unmatched: 15. In DNA, the CDR3 is TGTGCCAGCAGTGAGACCTTGGACATTTCGGGACTAGCGGGAGGGTACGAGCAGTACTTC. Protein: CASSETLDISGLAGGYEQYF.

Here the CDR3 DNA reads TGTGCCAGCAGTGAATCCTCGCCCGGGACAGGGCCTAAGGGTGAGCAGTTCTTC. Protein sequence: CASSESSPGTGPKGEQFF. V usage is TRBV6-1 and J usage is TRBJ2-1; TRBD1 agrees at 9 bases. V gave up 2 bases and J gave up 9 bases; unmatched junction bases: 17. Germline assignment: CDR1 MNHNS and CDR2 SASEGT. This CDR3 contains 18 residues.